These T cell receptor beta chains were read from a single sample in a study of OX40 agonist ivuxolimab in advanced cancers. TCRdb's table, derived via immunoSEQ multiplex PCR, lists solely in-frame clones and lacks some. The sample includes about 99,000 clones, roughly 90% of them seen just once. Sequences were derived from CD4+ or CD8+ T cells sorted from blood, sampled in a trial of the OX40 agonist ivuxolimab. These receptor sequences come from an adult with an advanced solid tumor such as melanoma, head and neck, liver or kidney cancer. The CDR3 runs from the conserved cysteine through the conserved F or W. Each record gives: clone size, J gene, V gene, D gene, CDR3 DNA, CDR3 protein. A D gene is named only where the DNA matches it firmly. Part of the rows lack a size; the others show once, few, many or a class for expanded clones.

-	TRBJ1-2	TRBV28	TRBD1	TGTGCCAGCAGTGCTATAGGGACAGCTAACTATGGCTACACCTTC	CASSAIGTANYGYTF
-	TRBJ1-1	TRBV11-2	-	TGTGCCAGCAGCTTAGGACGGGGTAACGCTGAAGCTTTCTTT	CASSLGRGNAEAFF
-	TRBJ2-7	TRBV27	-	TGTGCCAGCAGTTTCTCCTACGAGCAGTACTTC	CASSFSYEQYF
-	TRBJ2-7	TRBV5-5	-	TGTGCCAGCAGCCACCGGGACAACTACGAGCAGTACTTC	CASSHRDNYEQYF
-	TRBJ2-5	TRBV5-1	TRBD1	TGCGCCAGCAGCTTGGCGGGACAGGGGGAGACCCAGTACTTC	CASSLAGQGETQYF
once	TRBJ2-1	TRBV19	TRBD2	TGTGCCAGTAGTAGTTTGCTAGCGGGAGGTGTTTACAATGAGCAGTTCTTC	CASSSLLAGGVYNEQFF
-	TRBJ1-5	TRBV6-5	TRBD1	TGTGCCAGCAGCGGACAGGGTTATTATCAGCCCCAGCATTTT	CASSGQGYYQPQHF
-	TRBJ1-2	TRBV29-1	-	TGCAGCGTTGACGTCTCGACGGGTCATGGCTACACCTTC	CSVDVSTGHGYTF
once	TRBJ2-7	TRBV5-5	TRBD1	TGTGCCAGCAGCCCAGACAGGGACTACGAGCAGTACTTC	CASSPDRDYEQYF
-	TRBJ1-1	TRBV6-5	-	TGTGCCAGCAGTTACGCCGAGGGCTACACTGAAGCTTTCTTT	CASSYAEGYTEAFF
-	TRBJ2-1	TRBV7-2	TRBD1	TGTGCCAGCAGCCGACAGGGGTTGTCCTACAATGAGCAGTTCTTC	CASSRQGLSYNEQFF
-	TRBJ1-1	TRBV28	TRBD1	TGTGCCAGCAGCCTTAACGGACAGGGGCGGAGAACTGAAGCTTTCTTT	CASSLNGQGRRTEAFF
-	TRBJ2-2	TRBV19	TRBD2	TGTGCCAGTAGTAGAATAGCGGGAGCGATCACCGGGGAGCTGTTTTTT	CASSRIAGAITGELFF
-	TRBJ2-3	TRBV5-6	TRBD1	TGTGCCAGCAGCTTGCCGGGACAGGGGTCCCTCACAGATACGCAGTATTTT	CASSLPGQGSLTDTQYF
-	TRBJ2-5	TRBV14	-	TGTGCCAGCAGCCAACGGGTAGTAGAGACCCAGTACTTC	CASSQRVVETQYF
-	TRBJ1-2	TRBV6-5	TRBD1	TGTGCCAGCGCGACAGGGGGCCTCTATGGCTACACCTTC	CASATGGLYGYTF
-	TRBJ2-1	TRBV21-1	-	TGTGCCAGCAGCTTCCGGACAGGGCTCAATGAGCAGTTCTTC	CASSFRTGLNEQFF
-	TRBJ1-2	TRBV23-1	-	TGCGCCAGCAGTCAATCTCACAAACCTCGGAGGGGGGCGCACTATGGCTACACCTTC	CASSQSHKPRRGAHYGYTF
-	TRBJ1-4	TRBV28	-	TGTGCCAGCAGTTTTGAGCGTTTAAGGGAAAAACTGTTTTTT	CASSFERLREKLFF
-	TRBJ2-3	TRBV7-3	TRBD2	TGTGCCAGCAGGACGGGACTAGCAAGCACAGATACGCAGTATTTT	CASRTGLASTDTQYF
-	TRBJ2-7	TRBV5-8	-	TGTGCCAGCAGCTACGGACAGGGAGGGGTCAGGGAGTACTTC	CASSYGQGGVREYF
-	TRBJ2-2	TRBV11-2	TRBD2	TGTGCCAGCAGCTCGGGACTAGCGGGTGGGACCGGGGAGCTGTTTTTT	CASSSGLAGGTGELFF
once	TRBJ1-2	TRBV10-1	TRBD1	TGCGCCAGCAGTACCGGGACAGCCTATGGCTACACCTTC	CASSTGTAYGYTF
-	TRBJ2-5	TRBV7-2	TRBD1	TGTGCCAGCAGCCCGGGACAGGGTCGAGAGACCCAGTACTTC	CASSPGQGRETQYF
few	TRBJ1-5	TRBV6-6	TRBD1	TGTGCCAGCAGCCCCAGGGGGATCAATCAGCCCCAGCATTTT	CASSPRGINQPQHF
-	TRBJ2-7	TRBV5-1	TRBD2	TGCGCCAGCAGCTTGGGGCTAGCGGGAGTTCGGGAGCAGTACTTC	CASSLGLAGVREQYF
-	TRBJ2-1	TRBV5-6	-	TGTGCCAGCAGCTTGGGGCTAGCCTACAATGAGCAGTTCTTC	CASSLGLAYNEQFF
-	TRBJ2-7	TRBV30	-	TGTGCCTGGAGTGCACCACCTGGAGAGCAGTACTTC	CAWSAPPGEQYF
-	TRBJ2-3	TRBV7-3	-	TGTGCCAGCAGCCAACTCGGGTATCGGTCTAGCACAGATACGCAGTATTTT	CASSQLGYRSSTDTQYF
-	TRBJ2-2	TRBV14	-	TGTGCCAGCAGCCAAGAGGTGCTAGTCACGGGCGGGGAGCTGTTTTTT	CASSQEVLVTGGELFF
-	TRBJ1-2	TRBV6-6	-	TGTGCCAGCAGTTACGACGTTACGGGTACTAACTATGGCTACACCTTC	CASSYDVTGTNYGYTF
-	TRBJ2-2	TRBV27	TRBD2	TGTGCCAGCAGCTCCGCCGGGACTAGGAGGTCGAACACCGGGGAGCTGTTTTTT	CASSSAGTRRSNTGELFF
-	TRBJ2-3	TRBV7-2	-	TGTGCCAGCAGCCCGCGTTTTGGGGATACGCAGTATTTT	CASSPRFGDTQYF
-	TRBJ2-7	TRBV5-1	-	TGCGCCAGCAGCTTGGTAGGAGGATTGCGGGACGAGCAGTACTTC	CASSLVGGLRDEQYF
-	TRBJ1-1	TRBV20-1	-	TGCAGTGCTACAGGGGACACTGAAGCTTTCTTT	CSATGDTEAFF
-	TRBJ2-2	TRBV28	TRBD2	TGTGCCAGCGCACTAGCGGGAGCCCCGAACACCGGGGAGCTGTTTTTT	CASALAGAPNTGELFF
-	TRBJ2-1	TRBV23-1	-	TGCGCCAGCAGTCAATCTGGAGGGGGGACCTCGAGTAGGGATGAGCAGTTCTTC	CASSQSGGGTSSRDEQFF
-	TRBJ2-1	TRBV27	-	TGTGCCAGCAGTTCGGGACCCAACGGTGGTGAGCAGTTCTTC	CASSSGPNGGEQFF
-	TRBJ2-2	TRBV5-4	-	TGTGCCAGCCGCCGGCGGGAAACCGGGGAGCTGTTTTTT	CASRRRETGELFF
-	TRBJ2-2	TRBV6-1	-	TGTGCCAGCAGGACAATAGGGGAAACCGGGGAGCTGTTTTTT	CASRTIGETGELFF
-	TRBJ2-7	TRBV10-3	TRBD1	TGTGCCATCAGAACCTCGGGACAGACCTACGAGCAGTACTTC	CAIRTSGQTYEQYF
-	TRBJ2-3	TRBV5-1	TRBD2	TGCGCCAGCAGCTTAGGCAGCGGGGGTCTCCAAGGAACAGATACGCAGTATTTT	CASSLGSGGLQGTDTQYF
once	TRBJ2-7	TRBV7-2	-	TGTGCCAGCAGCTCCCCGGGGGCGCGGTTCAACGAGCAGTACTTC	CASSSPGARFNEQYF
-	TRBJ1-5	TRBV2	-	TGTGCCAGCACTGACCGGGGGCTAGGCAATCAGCCCCAGCATTTT	CASTDRGLGNQPQHF
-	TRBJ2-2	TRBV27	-	TGTGCCAGCAGTTCCACAGGGAGGGGACCCGGGGAGCTGTTTTTT	CASSSTGRGPGELFF
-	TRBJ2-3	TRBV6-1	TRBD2	TGTGCCAGCAGTGAAACGGATTCGGGACTAGCGGGAGTGGGTGGTTGGACAGATACGCAGTATTTT	CASSETDSGLAGVGGWTDTQYF
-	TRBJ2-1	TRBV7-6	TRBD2	TGTGCCAGCAGCTTAGGATGGCTAGCGGGAGGGTATGAGCAGTTCTTC	CASSLGWLAGGYEQFF
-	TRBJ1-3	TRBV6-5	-	TGTGCCAGCAGTTACTCCGCAGCCCACCTCGGAAACACCATATATTTT	CASSYSAAHLGNTIYF
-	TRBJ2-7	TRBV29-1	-	TGCAGCGTTGGGGGGGTCGAGCAGTACTTC	CSVGGVEQYF
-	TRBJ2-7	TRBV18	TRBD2	TGTGCCAGCTCACCAGCGGGAGCGCTCGCCTACGAGCAGTACTTC	CASSPAGALAYEQYF